Here is one T cell receptor (beta chain) with its context. Its antigen is undetermined. These data belong to a study of T cells in Graves' hyperthyroidism and ophthalmopathy. About the study: The authors collected peripheral blood at initial diagnosis, before any treatment. Study results and caveats: Among clonotypes expanded in thyroid above 0.001, most were also found in blood.

RNA transcripts provided the source from which TCR beta CDR3 regions were amplified. HTBI primers were the set used in a first-round RT-PCR of the TCR CDR3. TCRdb re-derived calls from the multiplex PCR reads in MiXCR, one entry per CDR3 protein. Found here are about 100,000 distinct CDR3 sequences, around a sixth of them singletons; the top ten hold 42%. This CDR3 comprises 12 residues. Germline CDR1 is MNHEY and CDR2 is SVGAGI. Trimming left V 2 bases short and J 5 bases short, with 6 bases between. V and J are TRBV6-5 and TRBJ2-5, with D unclear. The TCR was taken from a woman aged 45-59 years with Graves' hyperthyroidism. Source material: blood. The CDR3 region is CASSYGVETQYF. DNA for the CDR3: TGTGCCAGCAGTTACGGAGTTGAGACCCAGTACTTC.